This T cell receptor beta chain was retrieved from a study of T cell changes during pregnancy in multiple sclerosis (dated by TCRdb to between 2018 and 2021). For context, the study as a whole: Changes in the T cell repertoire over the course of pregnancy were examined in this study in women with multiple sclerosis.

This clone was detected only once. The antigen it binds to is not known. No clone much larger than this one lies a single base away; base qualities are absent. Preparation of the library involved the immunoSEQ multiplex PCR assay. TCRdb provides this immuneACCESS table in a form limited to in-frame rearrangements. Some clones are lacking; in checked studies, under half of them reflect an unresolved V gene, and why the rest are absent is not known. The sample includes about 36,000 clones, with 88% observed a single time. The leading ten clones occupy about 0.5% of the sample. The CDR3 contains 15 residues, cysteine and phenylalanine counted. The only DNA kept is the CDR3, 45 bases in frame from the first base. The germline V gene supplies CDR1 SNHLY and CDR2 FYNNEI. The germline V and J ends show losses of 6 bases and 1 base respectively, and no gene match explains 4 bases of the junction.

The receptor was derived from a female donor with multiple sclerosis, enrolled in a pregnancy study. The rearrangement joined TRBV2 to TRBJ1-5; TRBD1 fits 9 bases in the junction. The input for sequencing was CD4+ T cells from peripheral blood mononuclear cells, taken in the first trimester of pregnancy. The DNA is TGTGCCAGCAGGATCGGACAGGGGAGCAATCAGCCCCAGCATTTT. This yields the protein CASRIGQGSNQPQHF.